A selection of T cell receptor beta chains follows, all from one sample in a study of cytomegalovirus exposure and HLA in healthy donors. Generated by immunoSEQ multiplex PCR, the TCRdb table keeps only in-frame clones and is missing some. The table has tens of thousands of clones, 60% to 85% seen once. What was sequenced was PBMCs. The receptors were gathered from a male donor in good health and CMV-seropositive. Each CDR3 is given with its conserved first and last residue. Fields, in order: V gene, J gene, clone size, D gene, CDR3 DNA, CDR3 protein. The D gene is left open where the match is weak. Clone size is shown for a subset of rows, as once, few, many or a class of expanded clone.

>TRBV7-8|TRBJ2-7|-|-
TGTGCCAGCAGCCCTCCGGGACACCCGAGGAACGAGCAGTACTTC
CASSPPGHPRNEQYF
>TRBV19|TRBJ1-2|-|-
TGTGCCAGTGACTGGTCTGACGGAGAGTATTATGGCTACACCTTC
CASDWSDGEYYGYTF
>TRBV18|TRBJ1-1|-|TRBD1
TGTGCCAGCTCACCAAACGGACAGGGGGGCACTGAAGCTTTCTTT
CASSPNGQGGTEAFF
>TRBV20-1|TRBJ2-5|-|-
TGCAGTGCTCCACAGGAGACCCAGTACTTC
CSAPQETQYF
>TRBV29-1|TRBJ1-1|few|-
TGCAGCGTGGGGGGAGGGGAGGCTTTCTTT
CSVGGGEAFF
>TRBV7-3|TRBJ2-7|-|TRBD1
TGTGCCAGCAGGCCGACAGGGGGATCCTACGAGCAGTACTTC
CASRPTGGSYEQYF
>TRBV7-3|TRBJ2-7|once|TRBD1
TGTGCCAGCAGCTCCCACAGGGGCTACGAGCAGTACTTC
CASSSHRGYEQYF
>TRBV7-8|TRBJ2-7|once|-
TGTGCCAGCAGCTTAAGATTCGAATACGAGCAGTACTTC
CASSLRFEYEQYF
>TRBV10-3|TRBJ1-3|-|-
TGTGCCACTTTCCGGGGGGGTGGAAACACCATATATTTT
CATFRGGGNTIYF
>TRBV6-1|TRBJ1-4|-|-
TGTGCCAGCAGAGCCAGGGGAACTAATGAAAAACTGTTTTTT
CASRARGTNEKLFF
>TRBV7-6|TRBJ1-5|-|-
TGTGCCAGCAGCTTAGGACAGTACAATCAGCCCCAGCATTTT
CASSLGQYNQPQHF
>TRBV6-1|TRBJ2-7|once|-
TGTGCCAGCGGAGGACGATCTGGCGAGCAGTACTTC
CASGGRSGEQYF
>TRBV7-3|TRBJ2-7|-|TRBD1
TGTGCCAGCAGCTCCCACCGGGACAGGGTTGTTTCGTCCGAGCAGTACTTC
CASSSHRDRVVSSEQYF
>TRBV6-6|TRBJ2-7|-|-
TGTGCCAGCCGGAACAGGAGCTCCTACGAGCAGTACTTC
CASRNRSSYEQYF
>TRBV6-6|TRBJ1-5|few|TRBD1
TGTGCCAGCAGACAGGGGGATCAGCCCCAGCATTTT
CASRQGDQPQHF
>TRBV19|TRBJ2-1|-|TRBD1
TGTGCCAGTAGTATTGAGTTCGGGGGGACAGGGACAATTAAGGATGAGCAGTTCTTC
CASSIEFGGTGTIKDEQFF
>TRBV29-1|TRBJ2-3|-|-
TGCAGCGTCGGAGTACAGGGCCCCACAGATACGCAGTATTTT
CSVGVQGPTDTQYF
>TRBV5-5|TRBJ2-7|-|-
TGTGCCAGCAGCTTTAGTGTTCAAGAGCAGTACTTC
CASSFSVQEQYF
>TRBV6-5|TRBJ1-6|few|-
TGTGCCAGCAGTTCCCCCCGGGCACCCCTCCACTTT
CASSSPRAPLHF
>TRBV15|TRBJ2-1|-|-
TGTGCCACCAGCAGAGATCGCCGGGGCAATGAGCAGTTCTTC
CATSRDRRGNEQFF
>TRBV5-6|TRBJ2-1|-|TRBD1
TGTGCCAGCAGCTTAACCGGGACAGGGGCTTTTTTTGAGCAGTTCTTC
CASSLTGTGAFFEQFF
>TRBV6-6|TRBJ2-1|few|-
TGTGCCAGCTCTCCCCGGGATGAGCAGTTCTTC
CASSPRDEQFF
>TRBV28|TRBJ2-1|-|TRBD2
TGTGCCAGCAGTTTAGTTTTCGCGGGAGGGCCTGGGAATGAGCAGTTCTTC
CASSLVFAGGPGNEQFF
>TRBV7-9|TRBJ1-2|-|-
TGTGCCATCCAACAGGGTCGGAGAAACTATGGCTACACCTTC
CAIQQGRRNYGYTF
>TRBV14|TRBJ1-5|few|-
TGTGCCAGCAGCCGAAGCTATAGCAATCAGCCCCAGCATTTT
CASSRSYSNQPQHF
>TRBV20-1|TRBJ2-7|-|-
TGCAGTGCTAGAGTTAGGGGGGAGCAGTACTTC
CSARVRGEQYF
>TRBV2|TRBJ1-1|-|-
TGTGCCAGCAGTGATTTTCAGGCGACTGAAGCTTTCTTT
CASSDFQATEAFF
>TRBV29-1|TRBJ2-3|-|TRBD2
TGCAGCGTTGAAGGCGGGCAAGCGGGAGGGCCAGATACGCAGTATTTT
CSVEGGQAGGPDTQYF
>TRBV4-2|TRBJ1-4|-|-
TGTGCCAGCAGCCAAGGGGCCGGGACGGGGGAGGAAAAACTGTTTTTT
CASSQGAGTGEEKLFF
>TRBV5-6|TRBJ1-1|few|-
TGTGCCAGCAGATCGGGGAACACTGAAGCTTTCTTT
CASRSGNTEAFF
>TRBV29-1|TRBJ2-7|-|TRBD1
TGCAGCGTTGGCAGGACAGGAAGCTCCTACGAGCAGTACTTC
CSVGRTGSSYEQYF
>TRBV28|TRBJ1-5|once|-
TGTGCCAGCAGTTTATGGGGCGGGGAGCGGAATCAGCCCCAGCATTTT
CASSLWGGERNQPQHF
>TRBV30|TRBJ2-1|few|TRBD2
TGTGCCTGGGACGAGGGGACTAGCGGGAGGTACGGTGAGCAGTTCTTC
CAWDEGTSGRYGEQFF
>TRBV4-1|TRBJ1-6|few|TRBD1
TGCGCCAGCAGCCTAACAGGGGACGATTCACCCCTCCACTTT
CASSLTGDDSPLHF
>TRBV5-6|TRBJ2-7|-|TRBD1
TGTGCCAGCAGCAACCCCGGTGGGACAGTGAGGCGAACGTCCTACGAGCAGTACTTC
CASSNPGGTVRRTSYEQYF
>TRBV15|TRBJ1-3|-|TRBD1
TGTGCCACCAGCAGCGACAGGGCTGGAAACACCATATATTTT
CATSSDRAGNTIYF
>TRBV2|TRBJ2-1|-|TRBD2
TGTGCCAGCCAGCGGGAGTATGAGCAGTTCTTC
CASQREYEQFF
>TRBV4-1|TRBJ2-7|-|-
TGCGCCAGCAGCCGAGGATACGAGCAGTACTTC
CASSRGYEQYF
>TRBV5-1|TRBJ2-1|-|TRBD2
TGCGCCAGCAGCTTGGGGCGGGGGGGGACTAGTTGGCGGCAGTTCTTC
CASSLGRGGTSWRQFF
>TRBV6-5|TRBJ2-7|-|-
TGTGCCAGCGGAAGAGGGTTCTCCTACGAGCAGTACTTC
CASGRGFSYEQYF
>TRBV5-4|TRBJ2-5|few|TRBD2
TGTGCCAGCAGCCTAGCGGGTGGGGAGACCCAGTACTTC
CASSLAGGETQYF
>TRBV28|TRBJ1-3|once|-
TGTGCCAGCAGTTCCGCCCCCCTGCGTGGAAACACCATATATTTT
CASSSAPLRGNTIYF
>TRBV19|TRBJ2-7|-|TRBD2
TGTGCCAGTATGCCTTCTAGCGGGAACGAGCAGTACTTC
CASMPSSGNEQYF
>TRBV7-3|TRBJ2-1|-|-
TGTGCCAGCAGCTTAACAGGGGGCTCCTACAATGAGCAGTTCTTC
CASSLTGGSYNEQFF
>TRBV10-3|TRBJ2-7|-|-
TGTGCCATCAGCGGACAAGCTTCCTACGAGCAGTACTTC
CAISGQASYEQYF
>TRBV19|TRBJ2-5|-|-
TGTGCCAGCAATAGCGGAGGGGTGGAGACCCAGTACTTC
CASNSGGVETQYF
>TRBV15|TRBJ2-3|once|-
TGTGCCACCAGCAGTCTCCAGCGGGCGAGCACAGATACGCAGTATTTT
CATSSLQRASTDTQYF
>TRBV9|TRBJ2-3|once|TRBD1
TGTGCCAGCAGCGTCCGAGGGGGCTCAACACTCACAGATACGCAGTATTTT
CASSVRGGSTLTDTQYF